This T cell receptor beta chain comes out of a study of identical twins. TCRdb re-called the 5' RACE reads through MiXCR, storing one row per CDR3 protein. The table records roughly 710,000 distinct CDR3 sequences, around 6.1% of them present only once. The CDR3 is made up of 13 amino acids. Deletions cut 3 bases from V and 5 bases from J, with 13 bases between. Germline CDR1 and CDR2: SQVTM and ANQGSEA. This clonotype has at least ten counts. The sample was naive T cells sorted from blood. This TCR came from a man younger than 35 in good health. The chain joins TRBV29-1 to TRBJ1-2, with D possibly being TRBD1 (6 bases). CDR3 in amino acids: CSVDPGGGYGYTF. The DNA of the CDR3 is TGCAGCGTTGATCCAGGAGGGGGTTATGGCTACACCTTC.